The clone carrying this T cell receptor (beta chain) turned up a few times. Its target is unknown. Likely a read error: the CDR3 ends without its conserved phenylalanine or tryptophan. The data were obtained in a study of CD8 T cells in ankylosing spondylitis. Study-wide points: A TCR beta motif of about 8 highly homologous variants appeared characteristic of ankylosing spondylitis blood. Enrichment of disease-linked clones was reportedly significant in matched ankylosing spondylitis synovial fluid.

Generation of TCR beta libraries employed quantitative 5'-RACE incorporating molecular barcodes. A single record per CDR3 protein comes from TCRdb applying MiXCR to the 5' RACE reads. The sample has fewer than 650,000 distinct CDR3 sequences, roughly an eighth seen once. This TCR came from a male donor with ankylosing spondylitis. Sequenced: blood, either unsorted or a sorted T cell fraction (not recorded which).

The CDR3, as DNA: TGTGCCACCACAGGGGGAGCGGATGAAGCTTTCCTT. Translated, it gives CATTGGADEAFL. The chain links TRBV7-9 to TRBJ1-1; 8 bases fit TRBD1. The V gene end was trimmed by 10 bases and the J gene end by 7 bases; junction bases not matched to a gene: 8. Germline V gives CDR1 SEHNR, CDR2 FQNEAQ (reference sequence). This CDR3 region has 12 residues.